The 18 T cell receptor beta chains below were found in one sample sequenced in a study of cytomegalovirus exposure and HLA in healthy donors. Profiling relied on immunoSEQ multiplex PCR, and the TCRdb table lists in-frame clones only, not all of them. The data show some 320,000 clones, around 90% seen once. The sequenced material came from PBMCs. The receptors originated from a woman aged 25 to 39 in good health and CMV-seropositive.

The rearrangement joins TRBV29-1 to TRBJ1-2, with 7 bases that match TRBD1. From germline, CDR1 is SQVTM and CDR2 ANQGSEA. This CDR3 spans 13 amino acids. J lost 6 bases, V lost 4 bases, and 8 bases had no gene match. DNA for the CDR3: TGCAGCGTTGGGCGACAGGGAACAGATGGCTACACCTTC. It translates to CSVGRQGTDGYTF.

The V call is TRBV13, the J call TRBJ1-4; perhaps TRBD1 as D (6 bases). The length of the CDR3 is 15 residues. Germline-derived CDR1 and CDR2 are PRHDT and FYEKMQ (reference sequence). V lost 1 base to trimming and J lost 3 bases, with 9 bases between them. The chain's CDR3 is CASSLEGGSNEKLFF. The CDR3 nucleotides are TGTGCCAGCAGCTTAGAGGGGGGGTCTAATGAAAAACTGTTTTTT. Full variable domain (remainder filled in from reference TRBV13 and TRBJ1-4): AAGVIQSPRHLIKEKRETATLKCYPIPRHDTVYWYQQGPGQDPQFLISFYEKMQSDKGSIPDRFSAQQFSDYHSELNMSSLELGDSALYFCASSLEGGSNEKLFFGSGTQLSVL.

V usage is TRBV11-2 and J usage is TRBJ1-2; TRBD1 is a possible D gene (5 bases). Trimming took 5 bases from V and 4 from J, leaving 14 bases between them. The CDR3 is 14 amino acids. Germline-derived CDR1 and CDR2 are SGHAT and FQNNGV. CDR3 DNA: TGTGCCAGCAGCGTCCGGGACGGAAGCTATGGCTACACCTTC. Translation: CASSVRDGSYGYTF.

The chain uses TRBV18 and TRBJ2-5; perhaps TRBD1 as D (6 bases). Trimming removed 2 bases from V and 0 bases from J, with 10 bases in between. This CDR3 has 15 residues. Germline loops: CDR1 KGHSH, CDR2 LQKENI. CDR3 loop: CASSPTGKYQETQYF. CDR3 nucleotides: TGTGCCAGCTCACCAACAGGGAAGTACCAAGAGACCCAGTACTTC.

The chain uses TRBV27 and TRBJ2-1; 9 positions agree with TRBD2. From germline, CDR1 is MNHEY and CDR2 SMNVEV (reference sequence). This CDR3 has 17 residues. V lost 4 bases, J lost 8 bases, and 15 bases stayed unmatched. The CDR3 loop is CASSWQREESDRDEQFF. The CDR3 DNA reads as TGTGCCAGCAGTTGGCAGCGGGAGGAGAGTGACAGGGATGAGCAGTTCTTC.

This sequence joins TRBV28 and TRBJ2-1; 8 bases align to TRBD2. CDR3 size: 15 residues. The V and J ends lost 2 bases and 3 bases, in that order; junction bases with no gene match: 3. Germline V lookup: CDR1 MDHEN, CDR2 SYDVKM. CDR3 nucleotides: TGTGCCAGCAGTTTAGGGGGACTAGACTACAATGAGCAGTTCTTC. Translated: CASSLGGLDYNEQFF.

The chain combines TRBV30 with TRBJ1-1; the D gene is possibly TRBD1 (6 bases). V was shortened by 0 bases and J by 10 bases, with 15 bases between the two germline ends. The CDR3 contains 13 residues. CDR1 and CDR2 from the germline V gene are GTSNPN and SVGIG (reference sequence). Written as DNA, the CDR3 is TGTGCCTGGAGTGTCCTCGGGGCCAGGGGAGCTTTCTTT. It translates to CAWSVLGARGAFF.

The sample holds one count of this clone. This chain joins TRBV6-1 and TRBJ2-1; D possibly corresponds to TRBD2 (5 bases). CDR1 is MNHNS, CDR2 SASEGT, per germline. V was clipped by 2 bases and J by 7 bases, with 6 bases between them. The CDR3 covers 12 residues. The CDR3 here is CASSERDNEQFF. The CDR3 bases are TGTGCCAGCAGTGAACGGGATAATGAGCAGTTCTTC.

This chain uses TRBV7-2 with TRBJ2-5; D is tentatively TRBD1 or TRBD2 (5 bases each). The germline CDR1 and CDR2 sequences are SGHTA and FQGNSA. The CDR3 contains 11 residues. V dropped 5 bases and J dropped 4 bases, with 5 bases sitting between them. In DNA form, the CDR3 reads TGTGCCAGCAGCGGGGGAGAGACCCAGTACTTC. Its protein is CASSGGETQYF.

This chain links TRBV7-2 with TRBJ2-1, with TRBD2 identical over 12 bases. This CDR3 region has 18 residues. V lost 1 base and J lost 6; bases outside the gene matches: 10. The germline gives CDR1 SGHTA, CDR2 FQGNSA. DNA for the CDR3: TGTGCCAGCAGCTTAGGGCCCCCGACTAGCGGGAGTTCCAATGAGCAGTTCTTC. Encoded protein: CASSLGPPTSGSSNEQFF.

This clone was found a few times. The chain is built from TRBV7-3 and TRBJ1-2; 8 bases are shared with TRBD1. The CDR3 runs to 12 residues. CDR1 and CDR2 (germline): SGHTA, FQGTGA. Trimming cost V 3 bases and J 8 bases; bases outside gene matches: 2. The CDR3: CASSLTGDGYTF. The CDR3 bases are TGTGCCAGCAGCTTGACAGGGGACGGCTACACCTTC.

This clone was seen once. This chain links TRBV15 with TRBJ1-2; TRBD1 might be the D (5 bases). The CDR3 is 16 amino acids. In germline, CDR1 is LNHNV, CDR2 YYDKDF (reference sequence). The V gene lost 5 bases and the J gene lost 2 bases, with 18 bases spanning the gap. CDR3 amino acids: CATSPTRDRPNYGYTF. Written as DNA, the CDR3 is TGTGCCACCAGCCCCACTCGGGACCGCCCAAACTATGGCTACACCTTC.

The rearrangement links TRBV27 to TRBJ1-6; tentative D call: TRBD1 (5 bases). This CDR3 comprises 14 residues. Per the germline V gene, CDR1 is MNHEY and CDR2 is SMNVEV (reference sequence). The V end was cut by 3 bases, the J end by 7 bases, with 10 bases between. The CDR3 sequence: CASSFAEGNSPLHF. In DNA, the CDR3 is TGTGCCAGCAGTTTTGCGGAGGGGAATTCACCCCTCCACTTT.

The V and J genes are TRBV9 and TRBJ1-6, with 8 bases aligning to TRBD1. The junction had 5 bases not matched to a gene; V was cut back by 3 bases and J by 9 bases. This CDR3 has 14 residues. The V gene's germline CDR1 is SGDLS and CDR2 YYNGEE. The CDR3 region has the DNA TGTGCCAGCAGCGAGGGACAGGCAGCTTCACCCCTCCACTTT. It translates to CASSEGQAASPLHF.

V and J are TRBV30 and TRBJ2-1, with D unclear. This CDR3 contains 14 residues. Trimming took 0 bases from V and 0 from J, leaving 6 bases between them. Germline CDR1 GTSNPN, CDR2 SVGIG (reference sequence). CDR3 nucleotide sequence: TGTGCCTGGAGTGTGGGAAGCTCCTACAATGAGCAGTTCTTC. Its translation is CAWSVGSSYNEQFF.

J is TRBJ1-3 and V is TRBV28; D gene unclear. V lost 3 bases to trimming and J lost 13 bases, with 16 bases between them. Germline loops: CDR1 MDHEN, CDR2 SYDVKM. The CDR3 loop spans 13 amino acids. The CDR3 region is CASSFGLGREIYF. The CDR3, as DNA: TGTGCCAGCAGTTTCGGGCTGGGGAGGGAGATATATTTT.

The V gene is TRBV9, the J gene TRBJ1-2; possibly TRBD1 for D (5 bases). This CDR3 region has 14 residues. V was trimmed by 0 bases and J by 4 bases, leaving 10 bases between them. Germline lookup yields CDR1 SGDLS and CDR2 YYNGEE. The CDR3 DNA sequence: TGTGCCAGCAGCGTAGCTCAGGGACGCTATGGCTACACCTTC. It encodes CASSVAQGRYGYTF.

DNA for the CDR3: TGTGCCAGCAGTTACGCTCCGGATACCGGGGAGCTGTTTTTT. Its translation: CASSYAPDTGELFF. The chain couples TRBV6-6 to TRBJ2-2; D is unclear. This CDR3 has 14 amino acids. V lost 2 bases, J lost 5 bases, and 9 bases lay in between. The germline CDR1 and CDR2 sequences are MNHNY and SVGAGI (reference sequence).